The 9 T cell receptor beta chains in this list originate from one sample, sequenced in a study of blood T cell repertoires in COVID-19. Profiling relied on immunoSEQ multiplex PCR, and the TCRdb table lists in-frame clones only, not all of them. The table records over 200,000 clones, just under 90% of them present only once. Sample: peripheral blood. The receptors were gathered from a man aged 30 to 45 with COVID-19, enrolled during active disease.

The chain employs TRBV28 and TRBJ1-5; 10 nucleotides line up with TRBD1. The length of the CDR3 is 16 residues. CDR1 is MDHEN and CDR2 is SYDVKM in the germline V gene. Trimming cost V 8 bases and J 3 bases; bases outside gene matches: 10. CDR3 in DNA: TGTGCCAGCCCCAGGCGGGACAGGGGATACAATCAGCCCCAGCATTTT. Amino acids: CASPRRDRGYNQPQHF.

This clone was counted once. V is TRBV2 and J is TRBJ1-4; 11 bases fit TRBD1. This CDR3 contains 13 residues. Trimming removed 4 bases from V and 11 bases from J; junction bases left unmatched: 3. Per germline, CDR1 SNHLY and CDR2 FYNNEI. This CDR3 is CASSGTGGQKLFF. CDR3 DNA sequence: TGTGCCAGCAGTGGGACAGGGGGCCAGAAACTGTTTTTT.

The J gene is TRBJ1-5, the V gene TRBV2; no firm D call. Germline V gene data show CDR1 as SNHLY and CDR2 as FYNNEI. Trimming pared 4 bases from V and 0 bases from J, leaving 7 bases between. The CDR3 is made up of 14 amino acids. CDR3 loop: CASSGPDSNQPQHF. The CDR3 region has the DNA TGTGCCAGCAGTGGGCCAGATAGCAATCAGCCCCAGCATTTT. The variable domain in full, with the rest retrieved from reference TRBV2 and TRBJ1-5, is EPEVTQTPSHQVTQMGQEVILRCVPISNHLYFYWYRQILGQKVEFLVSFYNNEISEKSEIFDDQFSVERPDGSNFTLKIRSTKLEDSAMYFCASSGPDSNQPQHFGDGTRLSIL.

V is TRBV5-6 and J is TRBJ1-3; perhaps TRBD1 as D (6 bases). This CDR3 is built from 11 residues. Germline V CDR1 and CDR2: SGHDT, YYEEEE. Trimming took 3 bases from V and 11 from J, leaving 9 bases between them. The CDR3, as DNA: TGTGCCAGCAGCTACGGACAGTCCATATATTTT. As protein: CASSYGQSIYF.

In DNA, the CDR3 is TGTGCCAGCAGTTTATTCCCGTACTATGGCTACACCTTC. This gives the protein CASSLFPYYGYTF. The chain joins TRBV28 to TRBJ1-2, with unresolved D. The CDR3 is made up of 13 amino acids. Germline V gives CDR1 MDHEN, CDR2 SYDVKM. Trimming removed 1 base from V and 3 bases from J, with 6 bases in between.

The chain is built from TRBV11-2 and TRBJ2-3; D perhaps matches TRBD2 (6 bases). The V gene lost 1 base and the J gene lost 1 base, with 6 bases spanning the gap. The CDR3 consists of 14 residues. Germline V gene sequence: CDR1 SGHAT, CDR2 FQNNGV. CDR3 in amino acids: CASSLASGTDTQYF. The CDR3, as DNA: TGTGCCAGCAGCTTAGCTAGCGGCACAGATACGCAGTATTTT.

The chain is built from TRBV11-2 and TRBJ2-1; D perhaps matches TRBD2 (6 bases). V lost 6 bases and J 8 bases, leaving 23 bases between the germline ends. CDR3 length: 16 residues. The germline V gene has CDR1 SGHAT and CDR2 FQNNGV. CDR3 sequence: CASSRTGAGNVYEQFF. The CDR3 region has the DNA TGTGCCAGCAGTCGAACCGGGGCGGGAAATGTATATGAGCAGTTCTTC.

The chain recombines TRBV27 with TRBJ2-7; maybe TRBD1 (6 bases). The CDR3 covers 13 residues. CDR1 MNHEY and CDR2 SMNVEV come from the germline V gene (reference sequence). Trimming left V 6 bases short and J 1 base short, with 10 bases between. The CDR3: CASRLQGSYEQYF. Here the CDR3 DNA reads TGTGCCAGCAGACTACAGGGTTCCTACGAGCAGTACTTC.

The chain recombines TRBV3-1 (or the pseudogene TRBV3-2) with TRBJ2-7; the D gene is possibly TRBD2 (6 bases). Germline V gene data show CDR1 as LGHDT and CDR2 as YNNKEL (reference sequence). This CDR3 region has 16 residues. V was trimmed by 1 base and J by 0 bases, leaving 13 bases between them. The CDR3 here is CASSQVLGRFSYEQYF. The CDR3, as DNA: TGTGCCAGCAGCCAAGTCCTCGGGAGATTCTCCTACGAGCAGTACTTC.